A single sample is the source of the 8 T cell receptor beta chains below, sequenced in a study of Ad26.COV2.S vaccination and SARS-CoV-2 variants. The data were produced by immunoSEQ multiplex PCR, yet TCRdb's version contains in-frame clones alone and is incomplete. The sample holds more than 300,000 clones, 85% seen once. As for treatment: over 15 received Ad26.COV2.S at low or high dose, single or two shots; 5 received placebo; per-sample allocation not given. Samples analyzed were those drawn on day 63 after the first vaccine or placebo injection. Sample: peripheral blood, taken in a trial of Ad26.COV2.S vaccine versus placebo. The source of these receptors is a person aged 18 to 65 who received the Ad26.COV2.S COVID-19 vaccine or a placebo.

J is TRBJ1-2 and V is TRBV6-1; a possible D gene is TRBD1 (6 bases). Trimming cost V 3 bases and J 7 bases, with 15 bases left between them. The germline CDR1 and CDR2 sequences are MNHNS and SASEGT. The CDR3 extends over 14 amino acids. The CDR3 sequence is CASSETRGSSGYTF. For the CDR3, the DNA is TGTGCCAGCAGTGAGACCAGGGGTTCGTCTGGCTACACCTTC.

This clone was seen a few times. This chain uses TRBV5-4 with TRBJ2-2, with 10 bases fitting TRBD2. The CDR3 spans 16 residues. Germline V CDR1 and CDR2: SGHNT, YYREEE (reference sequence). V lost 4 bases to trimming and J lost 1 base; unmatched junction nucleotides: 4. CDR3 residues: CASSPRTSGNTGELFF. The DNA for the CDR3 is TGTGCCAGCAGCCCTCGGACTAGCGGGAACACCGGGGAGCTGTTTTTT. The whole variable domain, filled in from reference TRBV5-4 and TRBJ2-2, reads ETGVTQSPTHLIKTRGQQVTLRCSSQSGHNTVSWYQQALGQGPQFIFQYYREEENGRGNFPPRFSGLQFPNYSSELNVNALELDDSALYLCASSPRTSGNTGELFFGEGSRLTVL.

This clone was seen more than once but under ten times. The chain couples TRBV6-6 to TRBJ1-1, with 8 bases that match TRBD1. The junction had 4 bases not matched to a gene; V was cut back by 6 bases and J by 4 bases. The CDR3 has 13 residues. Per the germline V gene, CDR1 is MNHNY and CDR2 is SVGAGI (reference sequence). CDR3 in DNA: TGTGCCAGCAGCCAGACAGGGGTCACTGAAGCTTTCTTT. Protein product: CASSQTGVTEAFF.

Points on this clone: At the DNA level, this CDR3 is encoded by other sequences in the same sample as well. The chain has TRBV6-6 and TRBJ2-3; D gene unclear. The CDR3 has 14 residues. Germline CDR1 MNHNY, CDR2 SVGAGI (reference sequence). Trimming left V 3 bases short and J 2 bases short, with 9 bases between. CDR3 sequence (DNA): TGTGCCAGCAGTTATCCTGGGCCCACAGATACGCAGTATTTT. Its translation: CASSYPGPTDTQYF.

V is TRBV10-3 and J is TRBJ2-7; 9 nucleotides match TRBD1. V shed 3 bases, J shed 3 bases, and the junction held 9 bases outside the gene matches. CDR1 ENHRY and CDR2 SYGVKD come from the germline V gene. The CDR3 sequence is 16 residues long. CDR3: CAISDGTGMEFYEQYF. CDR3 coding DNA: TGTGCCATCAGTGACGGGACAGGGATGGAATTCTACGAGCAGTACTTC.

This chain connects TRBV11-1 to TRBJ1-6; D might be TRBD1 (6 bases). The CDR3 extends over 16 amino acids. The germline V gene has CDR1 SGHAT and CDR2 FQDESV (reference sequence). V was clipped by 5 bases and J by 13 bases, with 24 bases between them. CDR3 sequence (DNA): TGTGCCAGCAGCATGGACAGTTCCCCGGCCCGGTCTCCCCTCCACTTT. Protein: CASSMDSSPARSPLHF.

This chain connects TRBV9 to TRBJ2-3; D possibly corresponds to TRBD2 (5 bases). Germline V gives CDR1 SGDLS, CDR2 YYNGEE. This CDR3 spans 16 amino acids. V was shortened by 0 bases and J by 2 bases, with 13 bases between the two germline ends. The CDR3 region is CASSVGAAEVTDTQYF. In nucleotides, the CDR3 is TGTGCCAGCAGCGTAGGAGCGGCGGAAGTCACAGATACGCAGTATTTT.

The chain couples TRBV15 to TRBJ1-4, with D possibly being TRBD1 (5 bases). V was clipped by 0 bases and J by 7 bases, with 15 bases between them. Germline V gene lookup returns CDR1 LNHNV and CDR2 YYDKDF (reference sequence). The CDR3 spans 16 residues. In nucleotides, the CDR3 is TGTGCCACCAGCAGAGATAAAGGGAGGGGAAGTGAAAAACTGTTTTTT. The encoded protein is CATSRDKGRGSEKLFF.